Included here is one T cell receptor (beta chain) sequence, with context. Its specificity is not known. This entry is derived from a study of beta chain features in type 1 diabetes. Study results and limitations: All four CD4+ subsets from Type 1 diabetes patients carried moderately but significantly shorter TCRB CDR3s. There were fewer insertions and more deletions at the VDJ junctions of type 1 diabetes patients.

This CDR3 has 14 residues. V lost 0 bases and J lost 5, with 10 bases in between. The germline V gene has CDR1 MGHRA and CDR2 YSYEKL. It was via CD45RO/CCR7/CD25/CD127/CD95/CD27 that CD4+ naive, central memory, regulatory and stem cell-like memory cells were sorted. Sequenced material consisted of expressed TCRB transcripts (all of the isolated RNA was reverse transcribed). Using immunoSEQ multiplex PCR, the repertoire was profiled, and TCRdb retains in-frame clones only, with some absent. The table records tens of thousands of clones, about 50% of them present only once. Sequenced input: central memory CD4+ T cells from blood. The chain carries TRBV4-1 and TRBJ2-5, with D possibly TRBD2 on 6 matching bases. This clonotype was sampled from a man aged 25 to 45 with type 1 diabetes. The CDR3 DNA follows: TGCGCCAGCAGCCAAGATGGGGGGATGGAGACCCAGTACTTC. Translating it yields CASSQDGGMETQYF.